This T cell receptor beta chain was captured in a study of vaccination and CD4 T cells after COVID-19. Background on the study: Post-COVID draws followed diagnosis by a median around 100 days (range 35 to 161).

The CDR3 covers 12 residues. Germline CDR1 DFQATT, CDR2 SNEGSKA (reference sequence). Trimming left V 2 bases short and J 1 base short, with 4 bases between. Treatment specified: approximately 9-day PBMC culture with coronavirus spike peptide pools or control peptides (ViraFEST assay). A remark on this clonotype: Its antigen remains unknown.

An Oncomine TCR Beta short-read assay was used to sequence the DNA from cultured CD4+ T cells. TCRdb ran MiXCR on the PCR reads and lists one entry per CDR3 protein. The repertoire consists of around 19,000 distinct CDR3 sequences, with roughly 51% occurring once and the leading ten covering roughly 7.9%. The J gene is TRBJ2-3, the V gene TRBV20-1; D is uncertain. What was sequenced was CD4+ T cells from blood, cultured in vitro. The sequence was collected from a human donor who had recovered from COVID-19. CDR3 loop: CSARLGTDTQYF. The CDR3 nucleotides read TGCAGTGCTAGACTGGGCACAGATACGCAGTATTTT.